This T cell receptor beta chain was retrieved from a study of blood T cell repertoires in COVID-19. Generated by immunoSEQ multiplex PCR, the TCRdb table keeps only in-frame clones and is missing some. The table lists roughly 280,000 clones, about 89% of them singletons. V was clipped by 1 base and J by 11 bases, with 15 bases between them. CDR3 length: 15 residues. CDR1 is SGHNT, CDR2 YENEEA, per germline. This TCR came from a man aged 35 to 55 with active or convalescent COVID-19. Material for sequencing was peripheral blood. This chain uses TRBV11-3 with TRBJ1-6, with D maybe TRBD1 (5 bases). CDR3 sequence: CASSLGGRVEAPLHF. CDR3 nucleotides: TGTGCCAGCAGCTTAGGGGGGAGGGTTGAAGCACCCCTCCACTTT.